Listed here are 21 T cell receptor beta chains from one sample, sequenced in a study of cytomegalovirus exposure and HLA in healthy donors. The PCR was carried out with 60 Vbeta primers and 13 Jbeta primers. Only in-frame clones appear in the TCRdb table, and some are missing; sequencing was by immunoSEQ multiplex PCR. The sample holds approximately 170,000 clones, 65% to 80% seen once. Sequencing was done on a sample of PBMCs. Every receptor here comes from a woman between 40 and 55 years old in good health and CMV-seropositive.

The rearrangement uses TRBV30 and TRBJ1-1; 7 bases align to TRBD1. This CDR3 is 13 amino acids long. The trim removed 2 bases at V and 4 bases at J, leaving 4 bases unmatched. The germline CDR1 and CDR2 sequences are GTSNPN and SVGIG (reference sequence). The CDR3 DNA reads TGTGCCTGGAGTTACAGGGGAAGCACTGAAGCTTTCTTT. Amino acid sequence: CAWSYRGSTEAFF.

V usage is TRBV19 and J usage is TRBJ1-1; D not certain. Trimming removed 6 bases from V and 3 bases from J, with 17 bases in between. Germline V gene data show CDR1 as LNHDA and CDR2 as SQIVND (reference sequence). The CDR3 contains 15 residues. DNA of the CDR3: TGTGCCAGTAGCCAAGCAGGAATCGGATACACTGAAGCTTTCTTT. The encoded protein is CASSQAGIGYTEAFF. The full variable domain, rest sourced from reference TRBV19 and TRBJ1-1, is DGGITQSPKYLFRKEGQNVTLSCEQNLNHDAMYWYRQDPGQGLRLIYYSQIVNDFQKGDIAEGYSVSREKKESFPLTVTSAQKNPTAFYLCASSQAGIGYTEAFFGQGTRLTVV.

The chain joins TRBV9 to TRBJ2-3; TRBD2 matches 7 bases. The CDR3 has 16 amino acids. The J segment lost 1 base and the V segment lost 4 bases, leaving 9 bases of the junction unmatched. The V gene's germline CDR1 is SGDLS and CDR2 YYNGEE. The CDR3 spells CASSPFGGRGTDTQYF. CDR3 nucleotide sequence: TGTGCCAGCAGCCCCTTTGGGGGGAGGGGCACAGATACGCAGTATTTT.

This chain joins TRBV6-5 and TRBJ1-3, with no clear D. Trimming removed 4 bases from V and 3 bases from J, with 13 bases in between. The CDR3 runs to 15 residues. Germline CDR1 reads MNHEY; CDR2 reads SVGAGI. CDR3 bases: TGTGCCAGCAGTTCTAGCCGGTCAGGTGGAAACACCATATATTTT. This encodes CASSSSRSGGNTIYF.

The rearrangement joins TRBV5-4 to TRBJ2-7, with D maybe TRBD2 (5 bases). The germline V gene has CDR1 SGHNT and CDR2 YYREEE (reference sequence). V was pared by 4 bases and J by 4 bases, with 12 bases between. The CDR3 runs to 13 residues. CDR3 coding DNA: TGTGCCAGCAGCGTCGACGGGAAATACGAGCAGTACTTC. It encodes CASSVDGKYEQYF. Variable domain in full (rest from reference TRBV5-4 and TRBJ2-7): ETGVTQSPTHLIKTRGQQVTLRCSSQSGHNTVSWYQQALGQGPQFIFQYYREEENGRGNFPPRFSGLQFPNYSSELNVNALELDDSALYLCASSVDGKYEQYFGPGTRLTVT.

The chain has TRBV5-1 and TRBJ2-1; the match to TRBD2 covers 8 bases. The CDR3 is 16 residues long. Germline CDR1 SGHRS, CDR2 YFSETQ. With 4 bases clipped from V and 7 bases from J, the junction kept 13 bases outside the gene matches. Here the CDR3 DNA reads TGCGCCAGCAGCAGGGAGATAGCGGGATCGTCAAATGAGCAGTTCTTC. This translates into CASSREIAGSSNEQFF.

V is TRBV7-2 and J is TRBJ2-5; D not resolved. With 5 bases removed from V and 5 bases from J, the gap between germline ends came to 9 bases. Germline-derived CDR1 and CDR2 are SGHTA and FQGNSA. The CDR3 consists of 12 residues. The CDR3 nucleotides read TGTGCCAGCAGCCCTTTCCCTGAGACCCAGTACTTC. Translation: CASSPFPETQYF.

CDR3: CASSAGLAGEAQYF. CDR3 coding DNA: TGTGCCAGCAGCGCGGGACTAGCGGGAGAGGCGCAGTATTTT. V usage is TRBV9 and J usage is TRBJ2-3; 14 nucleotides match TRBD2. The CDR3 is made up of 14 amino acids. Germline trimming cut 3 bases from V and 10 bases from J; bases unmatched to any gene: 4. Per the germline V gene, CDR1 is SGDLS and CDR2 is YYNGEE.

The chain joins TRBV10-1 to TRBJ2-3, with 7 bases lining up with TRBD1. CDR3 length: 17 amino acids. CDR1 and CDR2 (germline): WNHNN, SYGVQD (reference sequence). Trimming removed 5 bases from V and 4 bases from J; junction bases left unmatched: 15. The CDR3 reads CASSPIFQTGLADTQYF. CDR3 DNA: TGCGCCAGCAGTCCGATATTCCAGACAGGGTTGGCAGATACGCAGTATTTT.

This clone was found once. This chain joins TRBV6-5 and TRBJ2-3, with TRBD1 identical over 7 bases. V shed 0 bases and J 4 bases; nucleotides not matched to a gene: 4. CDR1 and CDR2 (germline): MNHEY, SVGAGI. The CDR3 has 15 residues. CDR3 nucleotides: TGTGCCAGCAGTTACTCGACAGGGTACTCAGATACGCAGTATTTT. Its protein product is CASSYSTGYSDTQYF.

The chain couples TRBV9 to TRBJ1-1, with D unclear. Trimming removed 0 bases at V and 1 base at J, with 7 bases between. Germline CDR1 and CDR2: SGDLS and YYNGEE. This CDR3 has 14 amino acids. In DNA, the CDR3 is TGTGCCAGCAGCGTAGCTCTAACGAACACTGAAGCTTTCTTT. Its protein is CASSVALTNTEAFF.

The genes are TRBV23-1 and TRBJ1-1; a possible D gene is TRBD1 (5 bases). TRBV23-1 is flagged as an ORF with uncertain function. V lost 5 bases to trimming and J lost 3 bases, with 13 bases between them. The CDR3 is 14 residues long. As DNA, the CDR3 is TGCGCCAGCAGTGGTCCAGGGTGGTACACTGAAGCTTTCTTT. It specifies CASSGPGWYTEAFF.

The rearrangement uses TRBV14 and TRBJ2-7; unclear D gene. The V and J ends lost 4 bases and 4 bases respectively, with 11 bases between them. CDR1 and CDR2 from the germline V gene are SGHDN and FVKESK. This CDR3 region has 13 residues. The CDR3 spells CASSPGSLYEQYF. In DNA, the CDR3 is TGTGCCAGCAGCCCTGGCTCCTTGTACGAGCAGTACTTC.

This clone was detected a few times. The chain is built from TRBV6-6 and TRBJ2-3; a possible D gene is TRBD2 (5 bases). Looked up from germline, CDR1 is MNHNY and CDR2 is SVGAGI (reference sequence). Trimming removed 9 bases from V and 0 bases from J, with 10 bases in between. The CDR3 is 13 residues long. The CDR3 DNA is TGTGCCAGTTCGGGGAGTAGCACAGATACGCAGTATTTT. Protein: CASSGSSTDTQYF.

The chain has TRBV5-1 and TRBJ1-2; D possibly corresponds to TRBD1 (6 bases). The V end lost 3 bases, the J end lost 5 bases, and 17 bases lay between the germline ends. The length of the CDR3 is 15 residues. Germline V CDR1 and CDR2: SGHRS, YFSETQ. CDR3 nucleotide sequence: TGCGCCAGCAGCTGGGACGGGACACAATGGTATGGCTACACCTTC. It encodes CASSWDGTQWYGYTF. Using reference TRBV5-1 and TRBJ1-2 for the parts outside the CDR3, the full variable domain is KAGVTQTPRYLIKTRGQQVTLSCSPISGHRSVSWYQQTPGQGLQFLFEYFSETQRNKGNFPGRFSGRQFSNSRSEMNVSTLELGDSALYLCASSWDGTQWYGYTFGSGTRLTVV.

This clone showed up just once. The rearrangement joins TRBV30 to TRBJ1-5, with a weak D call TRBD1 (5 bases). CDR1 and CDR2 from the germline V gene are GTSNPN and SVGIG (reference sequence). There are 16 residues in the CDR3. Trimming took off 0 bases at V and 0 bases at J, with 12 bases between the two ends. CDR3 DNA sequence: TGTGCCTGGAGTGTAACCGGGAGGGGTAGCAATCAGCCCCAGCATTTT. Amino acids: CAWSVTGRGSNQPQHF.

This chain connects TRBV11-3 to TRBJ2-2; 7 bases are shared with TRBD2. Unmatched junction bases numbered 2, after V lost 3 bases and J lost 4 bases. Germline V CDR1 and CDR2: SGHNT, YENEEA. This CDR3 comprises 14 residues. CDR3 sequence reads: CASSLIAGTGELFF. Here the CDR3 DNA reads TGTGCCAGCAGCTTGATAGCGGGCACCGGGGAGCTGTTTTTT.

This clone was recorded a few times. This chain connects TRBV5-1 to TRBJ1-6; 9 bases are shared with TRBD1. The CDR3 consists of 15 residues. Per the germline V gene, CDR1 is SGHRS and CDR2 is YFSETQ. Unmatched junction bases numbered 4, after V lost 3 bases and J lost 6 bases. CDR3 DNA sequence: TGCGCCAGCAGCTCGGGACAGGGCGGTAATTCACCCCTCCACTTT. Translated: CASSSGQGGNSPLHF.

V is TRBV30 and J is TRBJ2-1; D is unresolved. The germline CDR1 and CDR2 sequences are GTSNPN and SVGIG (reference sequence). This CDR3 is built from 14 residues. V lost 1 base and J 6 bases, leaving 13 bases between the germline ends. This chain's CDR3 is CAWSGPLLGNEQFF. The CDR3 DNA reads TGTGCCTGGAGTGGACCCCTCCTAGGCAATGAGCAGTTCTTC.

This clone was counted between two and nine times. The chain carries TRBV6-5 and TRBJ2-5, with 7 bases matching TRBD2. Germline CDR1 reads MNHEY; CDR2 reads SVGAGI. Unmatched junction bases numbered 9, after V lost 5 bases and J lost 3 bases. This CDR3 region has 15 residues. The CDR3 loop is CASSRHTGRKETQYF. The CDR3 DNA follows: TGTGCCAGCAGTCGTCACACCGGGAGGAAAGAGACCCAGTACTTC.

Only a few counts were recorded for this clone. The chain combines TRBV9 with TRBJ2-5; D is perhaps TRBD2 (6 bases). Deletions cut 0 bases from V and 5 bases from J, with 11 bases between. Germline CDR1 is SGDLS and CDR2 is YYNGEE. The CDR3 covers 14 residues. The CDR3: CASSVVGGRETQYF. DNA of the CDR3: TGTGCCAGCAGCGTAGTCGGGGGAAGGGAGACCCAGTACTTC.